A selection of T cell receptor beta chains follows, all from one sample in a study of cytomegalovirus exposure and HLA in healthy donors. Repertoires were generated with immunoSEQ multiplex PCR, while TCRdb's copy carries only in-frame clones and drops some. The sample carries about 160,000 clones, 79% recorded once. The sample consisted of PBMCs. These receptors all come from a man in his forties in good health and CMV-seronegative. Each CDR3 is given with its conserved first and last residue. Each record gives: D gene, clone size, J gene, V gene, CDR3 protein, CDR3 DNA. D genes are given only for firm matches. Expanded clones get a size class; other rows say once, few or many, or leave the size out.

>TRBD1|.|TRBJ1-1|TRBV7-2
CASSLTGGGTKAFF
TGTGCCAGCAGCTTAACAGGGGGGGGCACTAAAGCTTTCTTT
>.|.|TRBJ2-7|TRBV6-5
CASSYLGAGEQYF
TGTGCCAGCAGTTACCTCGGTGCGGGGGAGCAGTACTTC
>TRBD2|.|TRBJ2-7|TRBV5-6
CASSIGLVTHEQYF
TGTGCCAGCAGCATCGGACTAGTAACCCACGAGCAGTACTTC
>TRBD1|.|TRBJ2-6|TRBV7-2
CASSLALGQMSGANVLTF
TGTGCCAGCAGCTTAGCGCTGGGACAGATGTCTGGGGCCAACGTCCTGACTTTC
>.|.|TRBJ2-5|TRBV18
CASSPISSVQETQYF
TGTGCCAGCTCACCAATCTCTAGCGTACAAGAGACCCAGTACTTC
>TRBD1|.|TRBJ1-2|TRBV28
CAADRGRGYGYTF
TGTGCCGCGGATAGAGGCAGGGGGTATGGCTACACCTTC
>.|.|TRBJ2-5|TRBV7-8
CASSTIQSRAQETQYF
TGTGCCAGCAGCACGATTCAATCCAGGGCCCAAGAGACCCAGTACTTC
>.|.|TRBJ1-5|TRBV10-3
CAITGDSNQPQHF
TGTGCCATAACAGGCGATAGCAATCAGCCCCAGCATTTT
>.|once|TRBJ2-3|TRBV4-1
CASSQEVVEGRILGDTQYF
TGCGCCAGCAGCCAAGAGGTCGTGGAGGGGAGAATCCTGGGGGATACGCAGTATTTT
>.|.|TRBJ2-5|TRBV23-1
CASSRAHIKRRSETQYF
TGCGCCAGCAGTCGAGCGCACATAAAAAGACGGTCGGAGACCCAGTACTTC
>TRBD2|.|TRBJ2-7|TRBV7-9
CASSSPSGRGYEQYF
TGTGCCAGCAGCTCCCCTAGCGGGAGGGGGTACGAGCAGTACTTC
>TRBD1|.|TRBJ2-7|TRBV7-2
CASSIRDRDSEQYF
TGTGCCAGCAGCATCCGGGACAGGGATAGCGAGCAGTACTTC
>TRBD1|once|TRBJ2-5|TRBV28
CASSPGQTQETQYF
TGTGCCAGCAGTCCGGGACAGACCCAAGAGACCCAGTACTTC
>TRBD2|.|TRBJ2-3|TRBV13
CASSLGIAGAADTQYF
TGTGCCAGCAGCTTAGGGATAGCGGGAGCGGCAGATACGCAGTATTTT
>.|.|TRBJ1-4|TRBV28
CASTLDTSTNEKLFF
TGTGCCAGCACCCTGGACACTTCAACTAATGAAAAACTGTTTTTT
>.|.|TRBJ2-1|TRBV27
CASSLSRAAEQFF
TGTGCCAGCAGTTTATCGCGGGCGGCTGAGCAGTTCTTC
>TRBD2|once|TRBJ2-5|TRBV6-5
CASSLGSGRPGETQYF
TGTGCCAGCAGTTTAGGAAGCGGGAGGCCCGGGGAGACCCAGTACTTC
>TRBD1|.|TRBJ2-7|TRBV6-5
CASSFHRDRSGQYF
TGTGCCAGCAGTTTCCACCGGGACAGGTCGGGGCAGTACTTC
>TRBD2|.|TRBJ2-5|TRBV28
CASSPSGRSHETQYF
TGTGCCAGCAGTCCTAGCGGGAGGTCCCACGAGACCCAGTACTTC
>TRBD2|.|TRBJ2-7|TRBV6-5
CATSGSGGPSYEQYF
TGTGCCACTAGCGGAAGCGGAGGCCCCTCCTACGAGCAGTACTTC